The entry below gives a single T cell receptor (beta chain) sequence along with its context. Its antigen is not known. TCRdb re-analysed the RT-PCR reads in MiXCR, keeping a single row per CDR3 protein. The table shows about 620,000 distinct CDR3 sequences, with over 9.5% occurring only once. The sample comes from a study of response to subunit inactivated influenza vaccine. Study results and caveats: Authors suggested few new T cells are recruited by each seasonal influenza vaccination.

CDR1 and CDR2 from the germline V gene are MGHDK and SYGVNS. The V end lost 1 base, the J end lost 1 base, and 12 bases lay between the germline ends. The CDR3 length is 16 residues. This clonotype was obtained from a man in his fifties who received an inactivated influenza vaccine. Source: PBMCs from blood, taken on the day of vaccination. The chain combines TRBV25-1 with TRBJ2-3; D might be TRBD1 (5 bases). The CDR3 region is CASSELRGRGTDTQYF. The CDR3 DNA reads TGTGCCAGCAGTGAATTAAGGGGCAGGGGCACAGATACGCAGTATTTT. The variable domain in full, with the rest retrieved from reference TRBV25-1 and TRBJ2-3, is EADIYQTPRYLVIGTGKKITLECSQTMGHDKMYWYQQDPGMELHLIHYSYGVNSTEKGDLSSESTVSRIRTEHFPLTLESARPSHTSQYLCASSELRGRGTDTQYFGPGTRLTVL.